Included here is one T cell receptor beta chain sequence, with context. Antigen: not known. The data derive from a study of cytomegalovirus exposure and HLA in healthy donors. Study results and limitations: For most TCR beta V segments, an earlier analysis put the productive rate at about 90% or about 30% of the time. Some V segments (TRBV6-2 and TRBV6-3 among them) were excluded as indistinguishable.

Researchers ran the PCR with 60 Vbeta and 13 Jbeta primers. Profiled with immunoSEQ multiplex PCR; TCRdb holds only in-frame clones, not every one. This specimen shows 45,000 to 65,000 clones; the ten leading clones hold around 12%. The V end lost 5 bases, the J end lost 3 bases, and 11 bases lay between the germline ends. Germline V gives CDR1 SEHNR, CDR2 FQNEAQ (reference sequence). The CDR3 contains 13 residues. This chain links TRBV7-9 with TRBJ2-7; D is ambiguous. This receptor was obtained from a man younger than 35 in good health and CMV-seropositive. Sequencing was carried out using PBMCs. The CDR3 DNA sequence: TGTGCCAGCAGCGTTGACTCGTACTACGAGCAGTACTTC. Protein: CASSVDSYYEQYF.